Below are 10 T cell receptor beta chains sequenced from a single sample in a study of graft-versus-host responses after intestinal transplantation. Clones were sequenced by immunoSEQ multiplex PCR, and TCRdb holds only the in-frame ones, with some missing. This sample carries tens of thousands of clones, less than 95% of them seen once, and the ten largest clones take 1.3%. These receptors have no known antigen. The sequenced sample was unstimulated CD8+ T cells sorted from spleen or lymph node cells, obtained before intestinal transplant. Every receptor here comes from a human donor who received an intestinal transplant.

The rearrangement links TRBV6-6 to TRBJ1-5; TRBD1 is a possible D gene (6 bases). The CDR3 totals 16 residues. Germline V gives CDR1 MNHNY, CDR2 SVGAGI (reference sequence). V was clipped by 4 bases and J by 11 bases, with 24 bases between them. The CDR3 is CASSFLGGASGQSQHF. As DNA, the CDR3 is TGTGCCAGCAGTTTCCTCGGGGGGGCCAGCGGGCAGTCCCAGCATTTT.

The table lists this clone with a count of one. This rearrangement joins TRBV7-6 to TRBJ2-7, with unresolved D. CDR1 and CDR2 (germline): SGHVS, FNYEAQ. Between the trimmed V and J ends, which lost 1 base and 5 bases, there was a span of 6 bases. The CDR3 sequence is 12 residues long. The CDR3, as DNA: TGTGCCAGCAGCTTAGGAGTAGACGAGCAGTACTTC. Translated, it gives CASSLGVDEQYF.

The chain couples TRBV5-4 to TRBJ2-7; a possible D gene is TRBD2 (6 bases). CDR1 and CDR2 (germline): SGHNT, YYREEE (reference sequence). The CDR3 extends over 14 amino acids. Trimming cost V 0 bases and J 2 bases, with 9 bases left between them. The CDR3 region is CASSLGGTTYEQYF. Here the CDR3 DNA reads TGTGCCAGCAGCTTGGGCGGGACGACCTACGAGCAGTACTTC.

The rearrangement links TRBV5-8 to TRBJ2-2, with 8 nucleotides matching TRBD2. The CDR3 is 14 amino acids. V lost 7 bases, J lost 7 bases, and 9 bases stayed unmatched. Germline CDR1 is SGHTS and CDR2 is YDEGEE. The chain's CDR3 is CASPPGGNGGELFF. DNA for the CDR3: TGTGCCAGCCCCCCGGGGGGGAACGGCGGGGAGCTGTTTTTT.

This rearrangement joins TRBV27 to TRBJ2-3, with 11 bases identical to TRBD2. Germline V CDR1 and CDR2: MNHEY, SMNVEV (reference sequence). This CDR3 region has 15 residues. V trimming: 5 bases; J trimming: 6 bases; junction bases outside the gene matches: 7. The chain's CDR3 is CASSATSGIGDTQYF. The CDR3 bases are TGTGCCAGCAGTGCGACTAGCGGGATTGGGGATACGCAGTATTTT.

The CDR3 nucleotides read TGTGCCAGCAGCTTCGGGGGGGAATTATATGGCTACACCTTC. This encodes CASSFGGELYGYTF. This rearrangement joins TRBV27 to TRBJ1-2; D may be TRBD1 (5 bases). The length of the CDR3 is 14 residues. The V end was cut by 6 bases, the J end by 5 bases, with 16 bases between. Germline assignment: CDR1 MNHEY and CDR2 SMNVEV (reference sequence).

The chain links TRBV9 to TRBJ2-2; the D is unclear. This CDR3 is 12 amino acids long. The germline gives CDR1 SGDLS, CDR2 YYNGEE. The V gene lost 2 bases and the J gene lost 8 bases, with 7 bases spanning the gap. The chain's CDR3 is CASSVSGGELFF. The CDR3 nucleotides read TGTGCCAGCAGCGTCTCAGGTGGGGAGCTGTTTTTT.

V usage is TRBV2 and J usage is TRBJ1-2; TRBD1 might be the D (6 bases). Germline-derived CDR1 and CDR2 are SNHLY and FYNNEI. Between the trimmed V and J ends, which lost 8 bases and 0 bases, there was a span of 13 bases. The CDR3 covers 14 residues. In nucleotides, the CDR3 is TGTGCCAGCCGGAGGGGGGGGGCTAACTATGGCTACACCTTC. It translates to CASRRGGANYGYTF.

J is TRBJ1-1 and V is TRBV9; 7 bases agree with TRBD1. Germline assignment: CDR1 SGDLS and CDR2 YYNGEE. The J segment lost 1 base and the V segment lost 5 bases, leaving 5 bases of the junction unmatched. The CDR3 runs 14 residues. The CDR3 region has the DNA TGTGCCAGCAGACCAGGGGGACAGAACACTGAAGCTTTCTTT. Amino acid sequence: CASRPGGQNTEAFF. Full variable domain (remainder filled in from reference TRBV9 and TRBJ1-1): DSGVTQTPKHLITATGQRVTLRCSPRSGDLSVYWYQQSLDQGLQFLIQYYNGEERAKGNILERFSAQQFPDLHSELNLSSLELGDSALYFCASRPGGQNTEAFFGQGTRLTVV.

The chain joins TRBV29-1 to TRBJ2-3, with TRBD1 identical over 9 bases. V dropped 6 bases and J dropped 2; count of bases not matched to a gene: 3. Germline V gene lookup returns CDR1 SQVTM and CDR2 ANQGSEA. CDR3 length equals 13 residues. The CDR3 nucleotides read TGCAGCGTACAGGGGGCCCTCACAGATACGCAGTATTTT. This sequence encodes CSVQGALTDTQYF.